These 10 T cell receptor beta chains share one sample of origin, sequenced in a study of T cells in Graves' hyperthyroidism and ophthalmopathy. RNA transcripts yielded amplified TCR beta CDR3 regions. The study used the HTBI primer set for a first-round RT-PCR of the TCR CDR3. TCRdb processed the multiplex PCR reads anew with MiXCR; each CDR3 protein has one entry. The sample consists of roughly 700,000 distinct CDR3 sequences, approximately 15% of them appearing once. Sequences were obtained from blood. The receptors come from a man aged 50 to 59 with Graves' hyperthyroidism.

This chain joins TRBV9 and TRBJ2-7; D unresolved. The CDR3 totals 11 residues. The V and J ends lost 0 bases and 7 bases respectively, with 5 bases between them. Germline loops: CDR1 SGDLS, CDR2 YYNGEE. The CDR3 DNA is TGTGCCAGCAGCGTAGACGGAGAGCAGTACTTC. Translation: CASSVDGEQYF.

This chain's CDR3 is CSAMFNWGAGELFF. CDR3 in DNA: TGCAGTGCTATGTTCAATTGGGGGGCCGGGGAGCTGTTTTTT. This chain connects TRBV20-1 to TRBJ2-2, with TRBD2 as a possible D gene (6 bases). V shed 4 bases and J shed 6 bases, with 15 bases lying between them. Germline V gene sequence: CDR1 DFQATT, CDR2 SNEGSKA (reference sequence). The CDR3 contains 14 residues.

This clonotype was seen at least ten times. The CDR3 loop reads CASSSSTSGRVETQYF. The CDR3 DNA reads TGTGCCAGCAGTTCGTCGACTAGCGGGAGGGTTGAGACCCAGTACTTC. The V call is TRBV6-1, the J call TRBJ2-5; 14 bases line up with TRBD2. There are 16 residues in the CDR3. The germline V gene has CDR1 MNHNS and CDR2 SASEGT. Germline trimming cut 5 bases from V and 5 bases from J; bases unmatched to any gene: 7.

The chain is built from TRBV6-1 and TRBJ2-3; 10 bases are a match to TRBD2. V lost 7 bases, J lost 5 bases, and 9 bases stayed unmatched. CDR3 size: 15 residues. Looked up from germline, CDR1 is MNHNS and CDR2 is SASEGT. The chain's CDR3 is CASTSAGGPKDTQYF. CDR3 sequence (DNA): TGTGCCAGCACCTCAGCGGGAGGGCCGAAAGATACGCAGTATTTT.

In this sample, this clonotype turned up a few times. The genes are TRBV4-1 and TRBJ2-1; 8 bases align to TRBD2. Germline trimming cut 4 bases from V and 7 bases from J; bases unmatched to any gene: 6. Germline V gene sequence: CDR1 MGHRA, CDR2 YSYEKL. The length of the CDR3 is 14 residues. The DNA of the CDR3 is TGCGCCAGCAGCCCGTTAGCGGGAATTAATGAGCAGTTCTTC. Its translation: CASSPLAGINEQFF.

The V call is TRBV10-3, the J call TRBJ2-7, with TRBD1 matching 7 bases. CDR3 length: 12 amino acids. Looked up from germline, CDR1 is ENHRY and CDR2 is SYGVKD. The J segment lost 2 bases and the V segment lost 10 bases, leaving 5 bases of the junction unmatched. The CDR3: CATRDSTYEQYF. The CDR3 DNA reads TGTGCCACCCGGGACAGTACCTACGAGCAGTACTTC.

This clonotype was counted between two and nine times. The V call is TRBV7-2, the J call TRBJ2-1, with 8 bases lining up with TRBD2. The germline CDR1 and CDR2 sequences are SGHTA and FQGNSA. This CDR3 has 17 residues. With 5 bases clipped from V and 1 base from J, the junction kept 10 bases outside the gene matches. The CDR3 region has the DNA TGTGCCAGCAGCCCAAGGGGACTAGGGGGATCCTACAATGAGCAGTTCTTC. Encoded protein: CASSPRGLGGSYNEQFF.

This clonotype was counted at least ten times. The rearrangement links TRBV12-3 or TRBV12-4 to TRBJ1-1; the D is unclear. Between the trimmed V and J ends, which lost 5 bases and 0 bases, there was a span of 7 bases. The CDR3 spans 13 residues. The CDR3: CASSQSLNTEAFF. The CDR3 DNA is TGTGCCAGCAGTCAGAGTTTGAACACTGAAGCTTTCTTT.

This clonotype was seen ten or more times. This rearrangement joins TRBV11-2 to TRBJ1-3; D call uncertain. The germline V gene encodes CDR1 SGHAT and CDR2 FQNNGV. This CDR3 has 14 amino acids. With 2 bases removed from V and 1 base from J, the gap between germline ends came to 6 bases. CDR3 loop: CASSLSSSGNTIYF. DNA of the CDR3: TGTGCCAGCAGCTTATCCTCGTCTGGAAACACCATATATTTT.

The chain is built from TRBV6-1 and TRBJ1-2; D is possibly TRBD1 (6 bases). In germline, CDR1 is MNHNS, CDR2 SASEGT. CDR3 length: 15 amino acids. V was trimmed by 4 bases and J by 1 base, leaving 13 bases between them. DNA of the CDR3: TGTGCCAGCAGTGTTTCAGGGGCGGGTAACTATGGCTACACCTTC. It is translated as CASSVSGAGNYGYTF.